The T cell receptor beta chain described here comes from a study of T cell responses to AZD1222 COVID-19 vaccine. Study results and limitations: Following two doses of AZD1222, Spike-specific TCR breadth and depth rose. Nearly half of unique spike-specific TCRs reportedly avoided B.1.351 and B.1.1.7 mutated regions.

The data were produced by immunoSEQ multiplex PCR, yet TCRdb's version contains in-frame clones alone and is incomplete. The data show about 99,000 clones, about 89% seen once. Germline V CDR1 and CDR2: SEHNR, FQNEAQ (reference sequence). V was cut by 0 bases and J by 0 bases, with 18 bases left in between. The CDR3 spans 19 residues. As for this clone: Its specificity is not known.

Second doses that came at about 4 or about 12 weeks were put together. The source material was peripheral blood, sampled 28 days after the second AZD1222 dose. V gene TRBV7-9 combines with J gene TRBJ2-1; D perhaps matches TRBD2 (6 bases). This TCR was sampled from an adult who received the AZD1222 COVID-19 vaccine. CDR3 amino acids: CASSLARQPDGSSYNEQFF. CDR3 in DNA: TGTGCCAGCAGCTTAGCAAGGCAGCCGGACGGGAGCTCCTACAATGAGCAGTTCTTC.